Shown below are 12 T cell receptor beta chains from a single sample sequenced in a study of identical twins (TCRdb year 2016). The receptor library was made with 5' RACE. The sequencing machine was an Illumina HiSeq 2000. The public reads were run again by TCRdb, first through fastp at Q25 and then through MiXCR, and only productive beta chains were kept. Rows are combined by CDR3 protein, so each entry shows the most common genes and DNA. For this sample there are fewer than 250,000 distinct CDR3 sequences; approximately 6.8% appear just once. 5.4% of the sample lies in the top ten. The sample was also reused in another study, on yellow fever vaccine responses in identical twins.

What was sequenced was CD8+ T cells sorted from blood. The source is a woman aged 18-29 years in good health.

This clonotype was seen a few times. The V gene is TRBV7-9, the J gene TRBJ2-7; the D is unclear. Germline-derived CDR1 and CDR2 are SEHNR and FQNEAQ (reference sequence). V was pared by 5 bases and J by 0 bases, with 14 bases between. The CDR3 has 15 residues. CDR3: CASSPDRRPSYEQYF. The DNA for the CDR3 is TGTGCCAGCAGCCCGGACCGCCGGCCCTCCTACGAGCAGTACTTC.

At least ten counts were recorded for this clonotype. The chain recombines TRBV5-1 with TRBJ2-4, with D uncertain. Germline CDR1 and CDR2: SGHRS and YFSETQ. V shed 0 bases and J shed 13 bases, with 11 bases lying between them. The CDR3 loop spans 12 amino acids. CDR3 DNA sequence: TGCGCCAGCAGCTTGGTTTTGGGGATCCAGTACTTC. It encodes CASSLVLGIQYF.

This clonotype was observed a handful of times. This chain joins TRBV4-1 and TRBJ2-3; no firm D call. The CDR3 has 14 amino acids. Trimming took off 5 bases at V and 4 bases at J, with 13 bases between the two ends. CDR1 is MGHRA and CDR2 is YSYEKL in the germline V gene. The DNA of the CDR3 is TGCGCCAGCAGCGGGTTTGTAGGCCCAGATACGCAGTATTTT. Translated, it gives CASSGFVGPDTQYF.

This clonotype was observed a few times. The chain recombines TRBV2 with TRBJ2-3; a possible D gene is TRBD2 (6 bases). Trimming took off 4 bases at V and 0 bases at J, with 11 bases between the two ends. Germline V gene data show CDR1 as SNHLY and CDR2 as FYNNEI. There are 15 residues in the CDR3. In DNA, the CDR3 is TGTGCCAGCAGTGCTAGGCGGGGAAGCACAGATACGCAGTATTTT. Its translation: CASSARRGSTDTQYF.

This clonotype has a count of ten or more. With a much larger clone just one base away, this may be a read error. The CDR3 spells CASSPGLAGVNEQFF. As DNA, the CDR3 is TGTGCCAGCAGTCCGGGACTAGCGGGAGTCAATGAGCAGTTCTTC. The chain employs TRBV12-3 or TRBV12-4 and TRBJ2-1; 14 nucleotides match TRBD2. This CDR3 is built from 15 residues. After removal of 5 bases from V and 6 bases from J, the junction contained 3 bases not matched to a gene.

This clonotype appeared many times. This rearrangement joins TRBV4-1 to TRBJ2-7; 8 nucleotides align to TRBD1. CDR1 and CDR2 (germline): MGHRA, YSYEKL. The CDR3 totals 13 residues. Trimming removed 5 bases from V and 5 bases from J; junction bases left unmatched: 5. CDR3: CASSYGQGDEQYF. The CDR3 nucleotides read TGCGCCAGCAGCTACGGACAGGGAGACGAGCAGTACTTC.

Remarks on this clonotype: A much larger clone sits a single nucleotide away, making a read error possible. This rearrangement joins TRBV7-8 to TRBJ2-1, with 13 bases lining up with TRBD2. CDR1 and CDR2 (germline): SGHVS, FQNEAQ. The CDR3 loop spans 19 amino acids. The J segment lost 5 bases and the V segment lost 5 bases, leaving 15 bases of the junction unmatched. CDR3 nucleotide sequence: TGTGCCAGCAGCGCCCGACTAGCGGGGGGTCCCGCCCCCCACAATGAGCAGTTCTTC. It specifies CASSARLAGGPAPHNEQFF.

This clonotype was counted between two and nine times. This rearrangement joins TRBV24-1 to TRBJ1-5; 7 bases agree with TRBD1. Germline V gives CDR1 KGHDR, CDR2 SFDVKD. With V trimmed by 4 bases and J by 0 bases, 11 bases remained unmatched. The CDR3 runs to 18 residues. CDR3 sequence: CATSDSGTDLVSNQPQHF. The CDR3 DNA reads TGTGCCACCAGTGACTCCGGGACAGATTTGGTTAGCAATCAGCCCCAGCATTTT.

This clonotype has at least ten counts. The V gene is TRBV12-3 or TRBV12-4, the J gene TRBJ2-1; a weak D match, TRBD2 (6 bases). V was pared by 6 bases and J by 3 bases, with 18 bases between. The CDR3 covers 16 residues. CDR3 protein: CASSLGGNRLYNEQFF. The CDR3 bases are TGTGCCAGCAGCTTGGGCGGGAACAGGCTCTACAATGAGCAGTTCTTC.

There are many counts of this clonotype. The J gene is TRBJ2-7, the V gene TRBV4-1; no clear D gene. Trimming left V 0 bases short and J 3 bases short, with 6 bases between. The CDR3 runs 13 residues. In germline, CDR1 is MGHRA, CDR2 YSYEKL. The CDR3 spells CASSQESFYEQYF. The CDR3 nucleotides read TGCGCCAGCAGCCAAGAATCCTTCTACGAGCAGTACTTC.

This sequence joins TRBV20-1 and TRBJ1-1; D is ambiguous. The CDR3 spans 11 residues. Germline-derived CDR1 and CDR2 are DFQATT and SNEGSKA (reference sequence). Between the trimmed V and J ends, which lost 1 base and 7 bases, there was a span of 7 bases. The CDR3 DNA reads as TGCAGTGCTAGAGGAAGGTTTGAAGCTTTCTTT. This translates into CSARGRFEAFF.

At least ten counts were recorded for this clonotype. The gene calls are TRBV6-5 and TRBJ2-1, with D possibly TRBD1 on 6 matching bases. V gave up 2 bases and J gave up 8 bases, with 7 bases separating them. The CDR3 is made up of 12 amino acids. The germline V gene has CDR1 MNHEY and CDR2 SVGAGI. The CDR3 DNA reads as TGTGCCAGCAGTTACGGGGGCGATGAGCAGTTCTTC. Protein product: CASSYGGDEQFF.